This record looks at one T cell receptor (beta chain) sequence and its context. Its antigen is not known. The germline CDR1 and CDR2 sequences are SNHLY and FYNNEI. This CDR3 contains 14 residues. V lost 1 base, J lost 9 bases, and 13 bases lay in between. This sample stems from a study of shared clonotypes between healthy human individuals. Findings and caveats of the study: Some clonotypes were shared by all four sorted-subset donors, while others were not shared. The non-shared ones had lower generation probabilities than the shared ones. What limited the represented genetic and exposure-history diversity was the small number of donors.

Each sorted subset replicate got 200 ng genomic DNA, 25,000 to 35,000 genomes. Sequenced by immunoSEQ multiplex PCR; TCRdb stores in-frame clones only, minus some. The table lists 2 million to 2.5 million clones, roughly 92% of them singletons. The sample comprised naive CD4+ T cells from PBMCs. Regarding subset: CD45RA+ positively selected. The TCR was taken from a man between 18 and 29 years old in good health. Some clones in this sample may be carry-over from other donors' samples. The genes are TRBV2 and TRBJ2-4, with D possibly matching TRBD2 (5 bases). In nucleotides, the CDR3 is TGTGCCAGCAGTGAAGTCCCTGGAGGCGGCATTCAGTACTTC. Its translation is CASSEVPGGGIQYF.